The rows below give T cell receptor beta chains drawn from one sample of a study of control samples from healthy donors and cancer patients. Produced via immunoSEQ multiplex PCR; TCRdb's table is partial and in-frame only. The sample yields tens of thousands of clones, around nine tenths seen once. The sample was PBMCs. These receptor sequences come from a woman between 45 and 65 years old with colorectal cancer. The CDR3 runs from the conserved cysteine through the conserved F or W. The D gene is left open where the match is weak. The listing skips clone size in some rows; elsewhere it reads once, few, many or a size class.

d_gene: -; j_gene: TRBJ2-5; abundance: -; v_gene: TRBV2; CDR3nt: TGTGCCAGCAAGGGCGGGGTCTCGTCCCAGTACTTC; CDR3aa: CASKGGVSSQYF
d_gene: TRBD2; j_gene: TRBJ2-5; abundance: -; v_gene: TRBV6-2/TRBV6-3; CDR3nt: TGTGCCAGCAGTTACTCCACAGCGGGGGGGCATGGTGGCCAAGAGACCCAGTACTTC; CDR3aa: CASSYSTAGGHGGQETQYF
d_gene: -; j_gene: TRBJ1-1; abundance: -; v_gene: TRBV10-1; CDR3nt: TGCGCCAGCCTTTTGAGCAGTACGGGTTTAGGGGAGAACACTGAAGCTTTCTTT; CDR3aa: CASLLSSTGLGENTEAFF
d_gene: -; j_gene: TRBJ2-1; abundance: -; v_gene: TRBV10-2; CDR3nt: TGCGCCAGCACGGGATCCCGAGGCAATGAGCAGTTCTTC; CDR3aa: CASTGSRGNEQFF
d_gene: -; j_gene: TRBJ1-1; abundance: -; v_gene: TRBV2; CDR3nt: TGTGCCAGCAGTGACGGGGGACCTAATACTGAAGCTTTCTTT; CDR3aa: CASSDGGPNTEAFF
d_gene: TRBD1; j_gene: TRBJ2-2; abundance: -; v_gene: TRBV5-1; CDR3nt: TGCGCCAGCAGCTTGGGACAGGGGAGCACCGGGGAGCTGTTTTTT; CDR3aa: CASSLGQGSTGELFF
d_gene: -; j_gene: TRBJ1-2; abundance: -; v_gene: TRBV5-4; CDR3nt: TGTGCCAGCAGCTTGTTCGGGGCCTATGGCTACACCTTC; CDR3aa: CASSLFGAYGYTF
d_gene: -; j_gene: TRBJ2-2; abundance: -; v_gene: TRBV24-1; CDR3nt: TGTGCCACCAGTAGTGAGAGGGGTAACACCGGGGAGCTGTTTTTT; CDR3aa: CATSSERGNTGELFF
d_gene: -; j_gene: TRBJ1-2; abundance: -; v_gene: TRBV19; CDR3nt: TGTGCCAGTAGTATCCAGTATGGCTACACCTTC; CDR3aa: CASSIQYGYTF
d_gene: -; j_gene: TRBJ1-1; abundance: once; v_gene: TRBV7-9; CDR3nt: TGTGCCAGCAGCTTGGATTTCCGGCAAGCTTTCTTT; CDR3aa: CASSLDFRQAFF
d_gene: TRBD1; j_gene: TRBJ1-5; abundance: -; v_gene: TRBV19; CDR3nt: TGTGCCAGTAGTGGACAGGGGGCGGGGCAGCCCCAGCATTTT; CDR3aa: CASSGQGAGQPQHF
d_gene: -; j_gene: TRBJ1-2; abundance: once; v_gene: TRBV7-8; CDR3nt: TGTGCCAGCATTGACAGCCATGGCTACACCTTC; CDR3aa: CASIDSHGYTF
d_gene: -; j_gene: TRBJ1-2; abundance: -; v_gene: TRBV5-6; CDR3nt: TGTGCCAGCAGCTTTGCATGGGACGTATATGGCTACACCTTC; CDR3aa: CASSFAWDVYGYTF
d_gene: -; j_gene: TRBJ1-1; abundance: -; v_gene: TRBV5-6; CDR3nt: TGTGCCAGCAGCTTGGCCGTGGGTGAAGCTTTCTTT; CDR3aa: CASSLAVGEAFF
d_gene: -; j_gene: TRBJ2-3; abundance: -; v_gene: TRBV24-1; CDR3nt: TGTGCCACCAGTTACACAGATACGCAGTATTTT; CDR3aa: CATSYTDTQYF
d_gene: -; j_gene: TRBJ1-5; abundance: -; v_gene: TRBV6-1; CDR3nt: TGTGCCAGCAGCCCAACCACATACAATCAGCCCCAGCATTTT; CDR3aa: CASSPTTYNQPQHF
d_gene: TRBD1; j_gene: TRBJ1-2; abundance: -; v_gene: TRBV27; CDR3nt: TGTGCCAGCAGTCCTAAGACAGGGGTTTATGGCTACACCTTC; CDR3aa: CASSPKTGVYGYTF
d_gene: TRBD1; j_gene: TRBJ1-2; abundance: -; v_gene: TRBV28; CDR3nt: TGTGCCAGCTTTACAGGGGAAAGCGGCTACACCTTC; CDR3aa: CASFTGESGYTF
d_gene: TRBD1; j_gene: TRBJ1-2; abundance: -; v_gene: TRBV28; CDR3nt: TGTGCCAGCAGTTCCCCAGGGGGAGGGGGCTATGGCTACACCTTC; CDR3aa: CASSSPGGGGYGYTF
d_gene: TRBD1; j_gene: TRBJ2-4; abundance: -; v_gene: TRBV15; CDR3nt: TGTGCCACCAGTAGACAGGGGGCGTCCAAAAACATTCAGTACTTC; CDR3aa: CATSRQGASKNIQYF
d_gene: -; j_gene: TRBJ2-3; abundance: -; v_gene: TRBV2; CDR3nt: TGTGCCAGCGGAGTAGCGGTCCCAAAATCCACAGATACGCAGTATTTT; CDR3aa: CASGVAVPKSTDTQYF
d_gene: -; j_gene: TRBJ2-1; abundance: -; v_gene: TRBV9; CDR3nt: TGTGCCAGCAGCGTAGTACAGACTAACAATGAGCAGTTCTTC; CDR3aa: CASSVVQTNNEQFF
d_gene: -; j_gene: TRBJ2-6; abundance: -; v_gene: TRBV30; CDR3nt: TGTGCCTGCAGACGTGACTCTGGGGCCAACGTCCTGACTTTC; CDR3aa: CACRRDSGANVLTF
d_gene: -; j_gene: TRBJ1-1; abundance: -; v_gene: TRBV12-3/TRBV12-4; CDR3nt: TGTGCCATCTCTGGGGGGGCTAAGGTAGCTTTCTTT; CDR3aa: CAISGGAKVAFF
d_gene: TRBD1; j_gene: TRBJ1-5; abundance: -; v_gene: TRBV6-2/TRBV6-3; CDR3nt: TGTGCCAGCAGTTACAACAAACGGACAGGTCCCAATAGCAATCAGCCCCAGCATTTT; CDR3aa: CASSYNKRTGPNSNQPQHF
d_gene: -; j_gene: TRBJ2-3; abundance: -; v_gene: TRBV5-1; CDR3nt: TGCGCCAGCAGCCGGGACTCCCAAAGCGCAGATACGCAGTATTTT; CDR3aa: CASSRDSQSADTQYF
d_gene: TRBD1; j_gene: TRBJ2-5; abundance: -; v_gene: TRBV9; CDR3nt: TGTGCCAGCAGCGTAGGAGGGACAGGGGGCGCGGAGACCCAGTACTTC; CDR3aa: CASSVGGTGGAETQYF
d_gene: TRBD1; j_gene: TRBJ1-2; abundance: -; v_gene: TRBV4-1; CDR3nt: TGCGCCAGCAGCCAGAGACAGGGGGGGGATGGCTACACCTTC; CDR3aa: CASSQRQGGDGYTF
d_gene: -; j_gene: TRBJ1-5; abundance: -; v_gene: TRBV7-9; CDR3nt: TGTGCCAGCAGCTCTAACAATCAGCCCCAGCATTTT; CDR3aa: CASSSNNQPQHF
d_gene: -; j_gene: TRBJ1-2; abundance: -; v_gene: TRBV28; CDR3nt: TGTGCCAGCAGTGCGTGGACTGGCTACACCTTC; CDR3aa: CASSAWTGYTF
d_gene: TRBD1; j_gene: TRBJ1-1; abundance: -; v_gene: TRBV28; CDR3nt: TGTGCCAGCAGACAGGGGTTGGAGTACACTGAAGCTTTCTTT; CDR3aa: CASRQGLEYTEAFF
d_gene: TRBD1; j_gene: TRBJ1-1; abundance: -; v_gene: TRBV24-1; CDR3nt: TGTGCCACCAGTGATTCGGGGACAGGGGTTCTCACTGAAGCTTTCTTT; CDR3aa: CATSDSGTGVLTEAFF
d_gene: -; j_gene: TRBJ1-5; abundance: once; v_gene: TRBV27; CDR3nt: TGTGCCAGCAGTTTATCGGGTAGCAATCAGCCCCAGCATTTT; CDR3aa: CASSLSGSNQPQHF
d_gene: -; j_gene: TRBJ1-1; abundance: -; v_gene: TRBV19; CDR3nt: TGTGCCAGTAGTATGGAGTACCAGAGGGCTTTCTTT; CDR3aa: CASSMEYQRAFF
d_gene: -; j_gene: TRBJ1-6; abundance: -; v_gene: TRBV4-3; CDR3nt: TGCGCCAGCCGCCTGAGAAATTCACCCCTCCACTTT; CDR3aa: CASRLRNSPLHF
d_gene: -; j_gene: TRBJ1-5; abundance: -; v_gene: TRBV11-3; CDR3nt: TGTGCCAGCAGCTCAACCTCTTTGGGGCATTTTAGCAATCAGCCCCAGCATTTT; CDR3aa: CASSSTSLGHFSNQPQHF
d_gene: TRBD1; j_gene: TRBJ1-1; abundance: few; v_gene: TRBV27; CDR3nt: TGTGCCAGCAGTTTAAACAGGGGGATCACTGAAGCTTTCTTT; CDR3aa: CASSLNRGITEAFF
d_gene: -; j_gene: TRBJ2-2; abundance: once; v_gene: TRBV6-5; CDR3nt: TGTGCCAGCATCGAAGGGGGGGCAGCCGGGGAGCTGTTTTTT; CDR3aa: CASIEGGAAGELFF
d_gene: -; j_gene: TRBJ2-2; abundance: -; v_gene: TRBV9; CDR3nt: TGTGCCAGCAGCGTAGCTCGGGCAACGAACACCGGGGAGCTGTTTTTT; CDR3aa: CASSVARATNTGELFF
d_gene: TRBD1; j_gene: TRBJ1-6; abundance: -; v_gene: TRBV19; CDR3nt: TGTGCCAGTAGAACTAAGGACAGGCCGAGCTCCTATAATTCACCCCTCCACTTT; CDR3aa: CASRTKDRPSSYNSPLHF
d_gene: TRBD1; j_gene: TRBJ1-2; abundance: -; v_gene: TRBV14; CDR3nt: TGTGCCAGCAGCCCGGACAGGGGCTATGGCTACACCTTC; CDR3aa: CASSPDRGYGYTF
d_gene: -; j_gene: TRBJ1-3; abundance: -; v_gene: TRBV7-2; CDR3nt: TGTGCCAGCAGCTTAGCGTCAAGTTTCTCTGGAAACACCATATATTTT; CDR3aa: CASSLASSFSGNTIYF
d_gene: TRBD1; j_gene: TRBJ1-2; abundance: -; v_gene: TRBV4-3; CDR3nt: TGCGCCAGCAGCCAAGATACAGGGGGGTCGAGAGTATATGGCTACACCTTC; CDR3aa: CASSQDTGGSRVYGYTF
d_gene: -; j_gene: TRBJ1-2; abundance: -; v_gene: TRBV14; CDR3nt: TGTGCCAGCAGCCAAGAAAGAACAGGGACGGCTAACTATGGCTACACCTTC; CDR3aa: CASSQERTGTANYGYTF
d_gene: -; j_gene: TRBJ2-3; abundance: -; v_gene: TRBV29-1; CDR3nt: TGCAGCGTTGTGGTCCAACTAGATACGCAGTATTTT; CDR3aa: CSVVVQLDTQYF
d_gene: TRBD1; j_gene: TRBJ2-1; abundance: -; v_gene: TRBV27; CDR3nt: TGTGCCAGCAGGGTGGGACAGGGGGGGATCAATGAGCAGTTCTTC; CDR3aa: CASRVGQGGINEQFF
d_gene: -; j_gene: TRBJ2-2; abundance: -; v_gene: TRBV7-2; CDR3nt: TGTGCCAGCAGCTGGGACGTGAACACCGGGGAGCTGTTTTTT; CDR3aa: CASSWDVNTGELFF
d_gene: TRBD1; j_gene: TRBJ1-2; abundance: -; v_gene: TRBV2; CDR3nt: TGTGCCAACCTCCGGGACAGGGTCCCTAACTATGGCTACACCTTC; CDR3aa: CANLRDRVPNYGYTF
d_gene: TRBD1; j_gene: TRBJ2-3; abundance: few; v_gene: TRBV6-1; CDR3nt: TGTGCCAGCAGTGAAGCGGACAGGGGCACAGATACGCAGTATTTT; CDR3aa: CASSEADRGTDTQYF
d_gene: TRBD1; j_gene: TRBJ1-5; abundance: -; v_gene: TRBV6-2/TRBV6-3; CDR3nt: TGTGCCAGCAGTTCGACAGGGACTCAGCCCCAGCATTTT; CDR3aa: CASSSTGTQPQHF
d_gene: TRBD1; j_gene: TRBJ1-1; abundance: -; v_gene: TRBV2; CDR3nt: TGTGCCAGCAGTGAAATGTTGGGACAGGTTTACACTGAAGCTTTCTTT; CDR3aa: CASSEMLGQVYTEAFF